One and the same sample provided the 12 T cell receptor beta chains below, sequenced in a study of blood T cell repertoires in COVID-19. Produced via immunoSEQ multiplex PCR; TCRdb's table is partial and in-frame only. The table lists about 61,000 clones, about nine tenths of them singletons. Sequencing was performed on peripheral blood. These receptors came from a woman aged 45-60 years with active or convalescent COVID-19.

The J gene is TRBJ1-5, the V gene TRBV5-8; the D is unclear. The CDR3 extends over 13 amino acids. Germline V gene lookup returns CDR1 SGHTS and CDR2 YDEGEE. V was cut by 4 bases and J by 3 bases, with 8 bases left in between. The CDR3 spells CASSGQDNQPQHF. The CDR3 region has the DNA TGTGCCAGCAGCGGGCAGGACAATCAGCCCCAGCATTTT.

The chain is built from TRBV10-2 and TRBJ2-3, with 14 bases aligning to TRBD2. The junction had 11 bases not matched to a gene; V was cut back by 6 bases and J by 0 bases. Per the germline V gene, CDR1 is WSHSY and CDR2 is SAAADI. The CDR3 covers 19 residues. The DNA for the CDR3 is TGCGCCAGCAGGGCCTGGGGGACTAGCGGGAGCCCAAGCACAGATACGCAGTATTTT. Translating gives CASRAWGTSGSPSTDTQYF.

This chain joins TRBV6-2 or TRBV6-3 and TRBJ2-7; D is perhaps TRBD2 (5 bases). Germline loops: CDR1 MNHEY, CDR2 SVGEGT. Trimming removed 3 bases at V and 2 bases at J, with 17 bases between. There are 16 residues in the CDR3. The CDR3 DNA sequence: TGTGCCAGCAGTTATAATAGGCAGTCCGGGGCCTACGAGCAGTACTTC. This encodes CASSYNRQSGAYEQYF.

This rearrangement joins TRBV12-3 or TRBV12-4 to TRBJ2-1; D remains unclear. V was cut by 7 bases and J by 2 bases, with 9 bases left in between. CDR3 length equals 13 residues. The CDR3 sequence: CASTLLAYNEQFF. In DNA form, the CDR3 reads TGTGCCAGCACCCTCCTAGCCTACAATGAGCAGTTCTTC.

V and J are TRBV30 and TRBJ1-3; perhaps TRBD1 as D (6 bases). Germline-derived CDR1 and CDR2 are GTSNPN and SVGIG (reference sequence). Deletions cut 4 bases from V and 1 base from J, with 11 bases between. The CDR3 runs 14 residues. CDR3 protein: CAWTQGTSGNTIYF. The DNA for the CDR3 is TGTGCCTGGACTCAGGGGACGTCTGGAAACACCATATATTTT.

The genes are TRBV9 and TRBJ1-3; TRBD1 might be the D (5 bases). Germline CDR1 reads SGDLS; CDR2 reads YYNGEE. V was pared by 2 bases and J by 0 bases, with 12 bases between. This CDR3 comprises 16 residues. The CDR3 sequence: CASSVTVPGSGNTIYF. The CDR3 DNA is TGTGCCAGCAGCGTGACAGTTCCTGGCTCTGGAAACACCATATATTTT.

The CDR3 nucleotides are TGTGCCAGCAGTCCCTTTAGCGGGAGGTGGGGTCAAGAGACCCAGTACTTC. This gives the protein CASSPFSGRWGQETQYF. This sequence joins TRBV6-6 and TRBJ2-5, with 10 bases that match TRBD2. The V and J ends lost 5 bases and 2 bases, in that order; junction bases with no gene match: 11. The germline V gene has CDR1 MNHNY and CDR2 SVGAGI (reference sequence). The CDR3 runs to 17 residues.

The V call is TRBV12-3 or TRBV12-4, the J call TRBJ1-1, with D tentatively TRBD1 (5 bases). V lost 6 bases and J 1 base, leaving 6 bases between the germline ends. This CDR3 comprises 12 residues. Here the CDR3 DNA reads TGTGCCAGCAGGCAGGGGAACACTGAAGCTTTCTTT. Protein product: CASRQGNTEAFF.

The sample holds a few counts of this clone. V and J are TRBV5-1 and TRBJ2-7; possibly TRBD1 for D (6 bases). The CDR3 contains 14 residues. Germline CDR1 is SGHRS and CDR2 is YFSETQ. Trimming removed 5 bases at V and 0 bases at J, with 12 bases between. The chain's CDR3 is CASRLNRASYEQYF. CDR3 bases: TGCGCCAGCAGACTCAACAGGGCCTCCTACGAGCAGTACTTC. The full variable domain, completed using reference TRBV5-1 and TRBJ2-7, is KAGVTQTPRYLIKTRGQQVTLSCSPISGHRSVSWYQQTPGQGLQFLFEYFSETQRNKGNFPGRFSGRQFSNSRSEMNVSTLELGDSALYLCASRLNRASYEQYFGPGTRLTVT.

V gene TRBV30 combines with J gene TRBJ2-7; TRBD2 is a possible D gene (5 bases). The ends were cut back, 1 base at V and 6 bases at J, with 13 bases in the middle. Germline CDR1 is GTSNPN and CDR2 is SVGIG (reference sequence). This CDR3 has 13 amino acids. CDR3 DNA: TGTGCCTGGAGTGCCGGGGTGCCTGGCGAGCAGTACTTC. Translation gives CAWSAGVPGEQYF.

V and J are TRBV30 and TRBJ2-1, with TRBD2 identical over 7 bases. Trimming at V came to 2 bases and at J to 6 bases, leaving 10 bases not matched to a gene. The CDR3 consists of 15 residues. Looked up from germline, CDR1 is GTSNPN and CDR2 is SVGIG (reference sequence). CDR3 protein: CAWSPPGTTRNEQFF. As DNA, the CDR3 is TGTGCCTGGAGTCCTCCCGGGACTACACGCAATGAGCAGTTCTTC.

The genes are TRBV9 and TRBJ2-3; D gene ambiguous. The CDR3 spans 12 residues. CDR1 is SGDLS, CDR2 YYNGEE, per germline. V lost 2 bases and J lost 6, with 7 bases in between. The DNA of the CDR3 is TGTGCCAGCAGCGTTAGCCGGGATACGCAGTATTTT. The encoded protein is CASSVSRDTQYF.